The clone carrying this T cell receptor (beta chain) occurred a few times. Every sampled donor was Caucasian and healthy. This specimen belongs to a study of identical twins. TCRdb reprocessed the 5' RACE reads via MiXCR and lists one record per CDR3 protein. The sample lists about 690,000 distinct CDR3 sequences; 21% were seen once. These data are also associated with another study on T cells expressing NK-cell markers. As reported in that work: The leading position in the CD3+CD56-NKG2C+ fraction of several donors also went to these clonotypes.

The source material was PBMCs. This clonotype was sampled from a woman aged 18-29 years in good health.

CDR3 in DNA: TGTGCCAGCAGCTTAGCGCGACAGCGGTGGGAGACCCAGTACTTC. It is translated as CASSLARQRWETQYF. The chain couples TRBV7-9 to TRBJ2-5, with D perhaps being TRBD1 or TRBD2 (5 bases each). Germline V gives CDR1 SEHNR, CDR2 FQNEAQ (reference sequence). This CDR3 has 15 residues. V was pared by 0 bases and J by 5 bases, with 13 bases between.